The 21 T cell receptor beta chains below were found in one sample sequenced in a study of OX40 agonist ivuxolimab in advanced cancers. Sequenced by immunoSEQ multiplex PCR; TCRdb stores in-frame clones only, minus some. Here the sample spans tens of thousands of clones, over 65% being singletons. The sequences come from CD4+ or CD8+ T cells sorted from blood, collected in a trial of the OX40 agonist ivuxolimab. The receptors derive from an adult with an advanced solid tumor such as melanoma, head and neck, liver or kidney cancer.

About this clone itself: A read error is possible here, since a much larger clone lies one base away. The J gene is TRBJ2-1, the V gene TRBV6-5, with D maybe TRBD2 (6 bases). This CDR3 is 15 amino acids long. CDR1 and CDR2 from the germline V gene are MNHEY and SVGAGI. The CDR3 here is CASSYGAGSENGQFF. The CDR3 DNA is TGTGCCAGCAGTTACGGGGCGGGGAGTGAGAATGGGCAGTTCTTC.

The chain combines TRBV7-6 with TRBJ2-7, with 9 bases matching TRBD2. The CDR3 is made up of 15 amino acids. The V segment lost 6 bases and the J segment 1 base; nucleotides outside the gene matches: 7. CDR1 is SGHVS and CDR2 is FNYEAQ in the germline V gene. This CDR3 is CASSSGAGGSYEQYF. In DNA, the CDR3 is TGTGCCAGCAGTTCAGGGGCGGGAGGGTCCTACGAGCAGTACTTC.

This chain connects TRBV27 to TRBJ1-4; no reliable D call. Trimming pared 6 bases from V and 8 bases from J, leaving 28 bases between. The germline V gene has CDR1 MNHEY and CDR2 SMNVEV (reference sequence). The CDR3 covers 18 residues. The CDR3 DNA reads as TGTGCCAGCAGCTCCCATCGAGGGAACCCGGTTCCCCCCGAAAAACTGTTTTTT. Protein sequence: CASSSHRGNPVPPEKLFF.

This chain uses TRBV13 with TRBJ2-1; D is unresolved. Germline V CDR1 and CDR2: PRHDT, FYEKMQ (reference sequence). The V gene lost 2 bases and the J gene lost 5 bases, with 7 bases spanning the gap. The CDR3 consists of 13 residues. CDR3 sequence: CASSLIRDNEQFF. DNA for the CDR3: TGTGCCAGCAGCTTAATCAGAGACAATGAGCAGTTCTTC.

V is TRBV6-5 and J is TRBJ2-1; no firm D call. Looked up from germline, CDR1 is MNHEY and CDR2 is SVGAGI. The CDR3 runs to 13 residues. The V gene lost 4 bases and the J gene lost 7 bases, with 11 bases spanning the gap. CDR3 sequence (DNA): TGTGCCAGCAGTTCGCGTCAAGGGAATGAGCAGTTCTTC. This gives the protein CASSSRQGNEQFF.

The chain links TRBV7-6 to TRBJ2-1; a weak D match, TRBD2 (7 bases). The V gene's germline CDR1 is SGHVS and CDR2 FNYEAQ. V dropped 5 bases and J dropped 2 bases, with 13 bases sitting between them. The CDR3 spans 15 residues. CDR3 amino acids: CASSIGGEPYNEQFF. The DNA of the CDR3 is TGTGCCAGCAGCATAGGGGGGGAGCCCTACAATGAGCAGTTCTTC.

The chain uses TRBV6-5 and TRBJ1-1; no clear D gene. Per germline, CDR1 MNHEY and CDR2 SVGAGI. CDR3 length: 11 amino acids. Deletions cut 4 bases from V and 4 bases from J, with 4 bases between. CDR3 DNA: TGTGCCAGCAGTTCCGTCACTGAAGCTTTCTTT. Translation: CASSSVTEAFF.

The V gene is TRBV14, the J gene TRBJ2-3; TRBD1 might be the D (5 bases). CDR1 and CDR2 from the germline V gene are SGHDN and FVKESK. The V gene lost 6 bases and the J gene lost 0 bases, with 7 bases spanning the gap. The CDR3 length is 13 residues. The CDR3 bases are TGTGCCAGCAGAGACAGCAGCACAGATACGCAGTATTTT. Translated: CASRDSSTDTQYF.

This clone appeared once. The rearrangement links TRBV7-8 to TRBJ2-5, with D possibly being TRBD1 or TRBD2 (5 bases each). The V and J ends lost 5 bases and 0 bases respectively, with 13 bases between them. Germline CDR1 SGHVS, CDR2 FQNEAQ. The CDR3 is 15 residues long. The CDR3 region has the DNA TGTGCCAGCAGCCTGGCGGGCAGGGACCAAGAGACCCAGTACTTC. As protein: CASSLAGRDQETQYF.

V gene TRBV5-8 combines with J gene TRBJ2-3; tentatively, D is TRBD1 or TRBD2 (6 bases each). There are 15 residues in the CDR3. Germline CDR1 and CDR2: SGHTS and YDEGEE. Trimming removed 3 bases from V and 4 bases from J, with 15 bases in between. DNA of the CDR3: TGTGCCAGCAGCTGGGGGGCGGAGGGCTCAGATACGCAGTATTTT. Translating it yields CASSWGAEGSDTQYF.

This clone was detected only once. The chain links TRBV18 to TRBJ2-2; D uncertain. This CDR3 spans 11 amino acids. Germline CDR1 KGHSH, CDR2 LQKENI. The germline V and J ends were trimmed by 3 bases and 6 bases, with 2 bases remaining between them. CDR3 coding DNA: TGTGCCAGCTCACCTGCCGGGGAGCTGTTTTTT. Its translation: CASSPAGELFF.

V is TRBV19 and J is TRBJ2-3, with a possible D match to TRBD1 (6 bases). Trimming cost V 6 bases and J 5 bases, with 9 bases left between them. The CDR3 is 12 residues long. CDR1 LNHDA and CDR2 SQIVND come from the germline V gene (reference sequence). The CDR3 nucleotides are TGTGCCAGTAGCCTAGGGGGAGATACGCAGTATTTT. Protein sequence: CASSLGGDTQYF.

The chain uses TRBV28 and TRBJ1-1; D may be TRBD1 (5 bases). The germline V gene has CDR1 MDHEN and CDR2 SYDVKM. The CDR3 runs to 13 residues. The V gene lost 2 bases and the J gene lost 5 bases, with 9 bases spanning the gap. The CDR3 DNA reads as TGTGCCAGCAGTTTACAAGGGGAAACTGAAGCTTTCTTT. It is translated as CASSLQGETEAFF. Using reference TRBV28 and TRBJ1-1 for the parts outside the CDR3, the full variable domain is DVKVTQSSRYLVKRTGEKVFLECVQDMDHENMFWYRQDPGLGLRLIYFSYDVKMKEKGDIPEGYSVSREKKERFSLILESASTNQTSMYLCASSLQGETEAFFGQGTRLTVV.

J is TRBJ2-1 and V is TRBV5-1; 12 bases fit TRBD2. The CDR3 has 17 amino acids. Germline V gene data show CDR1 as SGHRS and CDR2 as YFSETQ. V was pared by 4 bases and J by 0 bases, with 5 bases of the junction left unmatched. The CDR3 protein is CASSLGLAGSSYNEQFF. For the CDR3, the DNA is TGCGCCAGCAGCCTAGGACTAGCGGGGAGCTCCTACAATGAGCAGTTCTTC. Full variable domain (remainder filled in from reference TRBV5-1 and TRBJ2-1): KAGVTQTPRYLIKTRGQQVTLSCSPISGHRSVSWYQQTPGQGLQFLFEYFSETQRNKGNFPGRFSGRQFSNSRSEMNVSTLELGDSALYLCASSLGLAGSSYNEQFFGPGTRLTVL.

This chain connects TRBV10-3 to TRBJ1-1; D is ambiguous. Germline CDR1 is ENHRY and CDR2 is SYGVKD. The V gene lost 3 bases and the J gene lost 1 base, with 9 bases spanning the gap. CDR3 size: 14 residues. CDR3 coding DNA: TGTGCCATCAGTGACTTCGACACGAACACTGAAGCTTTCTTT. The encoded protein is CAISDFDTNTEAFF.

The chain carries TRBV6-5 and TRBJ1-2; TRBD1 agrees at 7 bases. The CDR3 has 13 residues. Trimming at V came to 4 bases and at J to 8 bases, leaving 7 bases not matched to a gene. Germline V gene data show CDR1 as MNHEY and CDR2 as SVGAGI. CDR3 sequence (DNA): TGTGCCAGCAGTTTACGATCAGGGGGGGGCTACACCTTC. Amino acids: CASSLRSGGGYTF.

The rearrangement links TRBV4-1 to TRBJ2-5; 7 bases are a match to TRBD1. CDR3 length: 13 amino acids. Germline CDR1 MGHRA, CDR2 YSYEKL. Losses at the gene ends were 4 bases for V and 5 bases for J; bases not matched to a gene: 4. The DNA of the CDR3 is TGCGCCAGCAGCCTCCGACAGGGTGAGACCCAGTACTTC. It yields the protein CASSLRQGETQYF.

The chain joins TRBV7-9 to TRBJ2-1; D tentatively fits TRBD1 or TRBD2 (5 bases each). CDR1 and CDR2 from the germline V gene are SEHNR and FQNEAQ (reference sequence). With 6 bases removed from V and 4 bases from J, the gap between germline ends came to 13 bases. The CDR3 contains 14 residues. The CDR3 region is CASRPRDLYNEQFF. The CDR3 region has the DNA TGTGCCAGCAGACCCAGGGACCTTTACAATGAGCAGTTCTTC.

The rearrangement joins TRBV4-2 to TRBJ1-2; a possible D gene is TRBD1 (6 bases). The length of the CDR3 is 15 residues. From germline, CDR1 is LGHNA and CDR2 YNFKEQ. Trimming removed 0 bases from V and 8 bases from J, with 16 bases in between. CDR3 DNA: TGTGCCAGCAGCCAAGATTACGGGGGGCTGAAGGGCTACACCTTC. As protein: CASSQDYGGLKGYTF.

J is TRBJ2-1 and V is TRBV28, with D perhaps matching TRBD2 (5 bases). Trimming shortened V by 3 bases and J by 8 bases, and 11 bases separated the two germline ends. The CDR3 extends over 13 amino acids. CDR1 is MDHEN and CDR2 is SYDVKM in the germline V gene. The CDR3 sequence: CASSFFGRDEQFF. The CDR3 DNA reads as TGTGCCAGCAGTTTCTTCGGGCGGGATGAGCAGTTCTTC. Based on the CDR3 plus reference TRBV28 and TRBJ2-1, the full variable domain is DVKVTQSSRYLVKRTGEKVFLECVQDMDHENMFWYRQDPGLGLRLIYFSYDVKMKEKGDIPEGYSVSREKKERFSLILESASTNQTSMYLCASSFFGRDEQFFGPGTRLTVL.

The chain uses TRBV9 and TRBJ2-4; D is undetermined. V shed 1 base and J shed 0 bases, with 5 bases lying between them. This CDR3 is 14 amino acids long. The germline CDR1 and CDR2 sequences are SGDLS and YYNGEE. The CDR3 protein is CASSVFGAKNIQYF. The CDR3 coding sequence is TGTGCCAGCAGCGTATTTGGAGCCAAAAACATTCAGTACTTC.